The entry that follows covers one T cell receptor beta chain sequence. The record originates from a study of response to subunit inactivated influenza vaccine. The CDR3 is 14 residues long. Germline CDR1 reads SGHVS; CDR2 reads FQNEAQ. V was trimmed by 11 bases and J by 2 bases, leaving 19 bases between them. MiXCR was run by TCRdb on the RT-PCR reads, yielding one entry per CDR3 protein. The sample has over 800,000 distinct CDR3 sequences, 21% seen once. Material: PBMCs from blood, obtained 5 days after vaccination. The clonotype comes from a man aged 50 to 60 who received an inactivated influenza vaccine. The chain couples TRBV7-8 to TRBJ2-7, with D perhaps TRBD1 (5 bases). The CDR3 region has the DNA TGTGCCGGATCCCCAGGGTTTGGGGCCTACGAGCAGTACTTC. Its translation: CAGSPGFGAYEQYF.